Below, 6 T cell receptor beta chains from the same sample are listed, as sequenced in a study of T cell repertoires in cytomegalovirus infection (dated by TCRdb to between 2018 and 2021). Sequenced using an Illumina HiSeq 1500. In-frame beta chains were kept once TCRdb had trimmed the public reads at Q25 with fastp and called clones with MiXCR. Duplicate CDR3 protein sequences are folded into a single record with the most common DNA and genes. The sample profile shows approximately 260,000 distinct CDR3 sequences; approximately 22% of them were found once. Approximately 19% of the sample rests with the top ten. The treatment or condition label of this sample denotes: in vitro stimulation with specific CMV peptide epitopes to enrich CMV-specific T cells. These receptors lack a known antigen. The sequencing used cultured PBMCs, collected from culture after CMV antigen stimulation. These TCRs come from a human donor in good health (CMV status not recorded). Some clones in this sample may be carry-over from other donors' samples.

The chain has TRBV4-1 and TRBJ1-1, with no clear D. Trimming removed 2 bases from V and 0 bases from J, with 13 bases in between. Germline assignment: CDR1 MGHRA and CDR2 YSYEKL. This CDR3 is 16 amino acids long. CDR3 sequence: CASSQTKLALNTEAFF. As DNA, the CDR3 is TGCGCCAGCAGCCAAACAAAATTAGCGCTGAACACTGAAGCTTTCTTT.

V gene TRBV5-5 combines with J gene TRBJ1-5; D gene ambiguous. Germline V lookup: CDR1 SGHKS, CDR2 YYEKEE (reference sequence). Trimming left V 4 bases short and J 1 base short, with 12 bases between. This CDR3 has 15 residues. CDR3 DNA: TGTGCCAGCAGCGCTAGTATGGAGAGCAATCAGCCCCAGCATTTT. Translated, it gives CASSASMESNQPQHF.

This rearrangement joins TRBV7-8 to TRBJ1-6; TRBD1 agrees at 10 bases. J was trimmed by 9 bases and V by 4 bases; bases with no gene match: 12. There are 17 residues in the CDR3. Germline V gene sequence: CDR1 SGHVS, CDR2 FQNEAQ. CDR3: CASSSYRDRGNPSPLHF. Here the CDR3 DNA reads TGTGCCAGCAGCTCCTACCGGGACAGGGGAAATCCTTCACCCCTCCACTTT.

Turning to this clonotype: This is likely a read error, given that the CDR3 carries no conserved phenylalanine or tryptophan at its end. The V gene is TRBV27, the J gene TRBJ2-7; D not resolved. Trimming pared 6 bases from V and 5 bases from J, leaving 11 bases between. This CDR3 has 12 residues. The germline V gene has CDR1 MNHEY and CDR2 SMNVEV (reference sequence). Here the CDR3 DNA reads TGTGCCAGCAGCGGGTCCCTCGACGAGCAGTACCTC. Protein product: CASSGSLDEQYL.

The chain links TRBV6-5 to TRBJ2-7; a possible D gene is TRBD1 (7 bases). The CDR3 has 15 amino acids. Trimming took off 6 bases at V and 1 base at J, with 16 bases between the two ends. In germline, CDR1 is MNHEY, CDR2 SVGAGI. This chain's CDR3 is CASSPRGTWSYEQYV. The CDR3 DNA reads TGTGCCAGCAGCCCCAGGGGGACTTGGTCCTACGAGCAGTACGTC.

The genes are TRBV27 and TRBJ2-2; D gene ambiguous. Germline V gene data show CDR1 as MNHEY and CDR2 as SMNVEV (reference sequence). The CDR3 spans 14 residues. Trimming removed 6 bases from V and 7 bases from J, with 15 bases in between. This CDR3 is CASSDSRTFGELFF. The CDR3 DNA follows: TGTGCCAGCAGCGACTCCCGGACGTTCGGGGAGCTGTTTTTT.